This section outlines one T cell receptor beta chain sequence together with its context. Antigen unknown. This sample is drawn from a study of graft-versus-host responses after intestinal transplantation. Findings of the study overall: There were GvH clones found in recipient marrow, and some of them appeared first in ileum or blood.

The data were produced by immunoSEQ multiplex PCR, yet TCRdb's version contains in-frame clones alone and is incomplete. The sample consists of 80,000 to 100,000 clones, approximately 90% of them appearing once. The V and J ends lost 1 base and 2 bases, in that order; junction bases with no gene match: 3. CDR3 length: 15 amino acids. Germline CDR1 SGHTA, CDR2 FQGTGA. The clonotype originates from a human donor who received an intestinal transplant. Specimen: unstimulated CD4+ T cells sorted from spleen or lymph node cells, collected before intestinal transplant. V is TRBV7-3 and J is TRBJ2-7; TRBD2 aligns across 9 bases. CDR3 bases: TGTGCCAGCAGCTTAAGGGGCGGGGGGGCCTACGAGCAGTACTTC. This codes for CASSLRGGGAYEQYF.